This T cell receptor (beta chain) is from a study of blood T cells in healthy people across ages. General study points: PBMC samples, being unsorted, prevented any conclusive comparison of naive and antigen-experienced cells. Among T cells, TCR beta diversity per million cells dropped roughly linearly as age rose.

Next came a second PCR, run for roughly 7 to 12 cycles, which used a sample-barcoded 5' primer along with a J-beta primer mix. MiXCR was run by TCRdb on the 5' RACE reads, yielding one entry per CDR3 protein. Here the sample spans around 650,000 distinct CDR3 sequences, around 41% being singletons. This clonotype was observed many times. As yet, its antigen is unknown. Trimming removed 1 base at V and 4 bases at J, with 4 bases between. Germline V CDR1 and CDR2: SQVTM, ANQGSEA. This CDR3 is built from 11 residues. Sequenced input: blood. This chain connects TRBV29-1 to TRBJ2-5; no reliable D call. The origin of this receptor is a man older than 75 in good health. The CDR3 loop reads CSVEGAETQYF. In DNA form, the CDR3 reads TGCAGCGTTGAAGGGGCAGAGACCCAGTACTTC.